Below, 32 T cell receptor beta chains from the same sample are listed, as sequenced in a study of identical twins. TCRdb used MiXCR to reprocess the 5' RACE reads, holding one entry per CDR3 protein. Among some 1,700,000 distinct CDR3 sequences, roughly a third were seen once, and the ten largest hold about 0.27%. Sequencing was done on a sample of cord blood. Source of these receptors: a newborn girl in good health.

This clonotype has ten or more counts. The chain carries TRBV29-1 and TRBJ1-2; D not resolved. This CDR3 spans 13 amino acids. Per germline, CDR1 SQVTM and CDR2 ANQGSEA. V lost 5 bases to trimming and J lost 2 bases, with 12 bases between them. The DNA for the CDR3 is TGCAGCGTTTTGGTAGGAGGGAACTATGGCTACACCTTC. It encodes CSVLVGGNYGYTF.

The chain has TRBV6-5 and TRBJ2-3; the D is unclear. Germline V lookup: CDR1 MNHEY, CDR2 SVGAGI. The CDR3 runs to 13 residues. Deletions cut 6 bases from V and 0 bases from J, with 7 bases between. The CDR3 sequence: CASRDHSTDTQYF. The CDR3 bases are TGTGCCAGCAGGGACCATAGCACAGATACGCAGTATTTT.

The chain employs TRBV5-1 and TRBJ2-3; 11 bases align to TRBD2. Looked up from germline, CDR1 is SGHRS and CDR2 is YFSETQ. CDR3 length: 13 residues. The CDR3 sequence is CASGGAIADTQYF. In nucleotides, the CDR3 is TGCGCTAGCGGGGGGGCCATCGCAGATACGCAGTATTTT. Full variable domain (outside the CDR3, taken from reference TRBV5-1 and TRBJ2-3): KAGVTQTPRYLIKTRGQQVTLSCSPISGHRSVSWYQQTPGQGLQFLFEYFSETQRNKGNFPGRFSGRQFSNSRSEMNVSTLELGDSALYLCASGGAIADTQYFGPGTRLTVL.

The CDR3 here is CASSRPDRGQQETQYF. The CDR3 nucleotides read TGCGCCAGCAGCCGACCAGACAGGGGCCAACAAGAGACCCAGTACTTC. The gene calls are TRBV4-1 and TRBJ2-5; TRBD1 agrees at 8 bases. In germline, CDR1 is MGHRA, CDR2 YSYEKL. Germline trimming cut 4 bases from V and 2 bases from J; bases unmatched to any gene: 9. CDR3 length: 16 amino acids.

The CDR3 region has the DNA TGTGCCAGCAGCTACGCAGAGAACACTGAAGCTTTCTTT. Residues: CASSYAENTEAFF. The chain is built from TRBV7-9 and TRBJ1-1; no firm D call. This CDR3 comprises 13 residues. Trimming removed 4 bases at V and 1 base at J, with 7 bases between. Germline values: CDR1 SEHNR, CDR2 FQNEAQ (reference sequence).

This clonotype was picked up a small number of times. CDR3 in DNA: TGCGCCAGCAGCCAGACACTAGCGGGGATGAGCGAGCAGTACTTC. It codes for CASSQTLAGMSEQYF. The chain couples TRBV4-1 to TRBJ2-7; 10 bases fit TRBD2. J gave up 6 bases and V 3 bases, and 8 bases lay outside the gene matches. This CDR3 is 15 amino acids long. Germline V lookup: CDR1 MGHRA, CDR2 YSYEKL.

The gene calls are TRBV20-1 and TRBJ2-7, with 8 nucleotides matching TRBD1. Germline assignment: CDR1 DFQATT and CDR2 SNEGSKA (reference sequence). Germline trimming cut 6 bases from V and 7 bases from J; bases unmatched to any gene: 11. The CDR3 is made up of 13 amino acids. This CDR3 reads CSAPTGAYNEQYF. CDR3 coding DNA: TGCAGTGCCCCGACAGGGGCCTACAATGAGCAGTACTTC.

The genes are TRBV20-1 and TRBJ2-3, with 10 bases that match TRBD1. Germline CDR1 DFQATT, CDR2 SNEGSKA (reference sequence). This CDR3 is 17 amino acids long. J lost 1 base, V lost 2 bases, and 9 bases had no gene match. In DNA form, the CDR3 reads TGCAGTGCTAGAAGCCCCCGACAGGGGGCGCGCACAGATACGCAGTATTTT. Its protein is CSARSPRQGARTDTQYF.

This clonotype was counted a few times. The chain is built from TRBV20-1 and TRBJ1-5; unclear D gene. The CDR3 has 13 residues. Germline CDR1 DFQATT, CDR2 SNEGSKA (reference sequence). Trimming left V 1 base short and J 5 bases short, with 9 bases between. The chain's CDR3 is CSARVTRHQPQHF. The CDR3 DNA follows: TGCAGTGCTAGAGTTACACGGCATCAGCCCCAGCATTTT.

CDR3 in amino acids: CASSFGETYGYTF. In DNA form, the CDR3 reads TGTGCCAGCAGTTTTGGGGAAACATATGGCTACACCTTC. The chain couples TRBV12-3 or TRBV12-4 to TRBJ1-2, with D unresolved. The CDR3 contains 13 residues. With 3 bases removed from V and 5 bases from J, the gap between germline ends came to 10 bases.

The chain is built from TRBV6-6 and TRBJ2-2; D may correspond to TRBD1 or TRBD2 (6 bases each). Germline V CDR1 and CDR2: MNHNY, SVGAGI (reference sequence). The CDR3 runs 16 residues. Trimming removed 3 bases from V and 4 bases from J, with 15 bases in between. CDR3 sequence reads: CASSYLAGQGTGELFF. The CDR3 region has the DNA TGTGCCAGCAGTTATCTCGCGGGACAAGGCACCGGGGAGCTGTTTTTT.

This sequence joins TRBV9 and TRBJ2-1, with 8 nucleotides matching TRBD1. J gave up 13 bases and V 0 bases, and 6 bases lay outside the gene matches. CDR1 is SGDLS and CDR2 is YYNGEE in the germline V gene. This CDR3 comprises 13 residues. The CDR3 is CASSVAGGQGQFF. The CDR3 nucleotides are TGTGCCAGCAGCGTAGCCGGAGGACAGGGTCAGTTCTTC.

V is TRBV7-2 and J is TRBJ2-1; D is unclear. CDR1 is SGHTA and CDR2 is FQGNSA in the germline V gene. Trimming removed 0 bases from V and 8 bases from J, with 17 bases in between. The CDR3 has 16 residues. DNA of the CDR3: TGTGCCAGCAGCTTAGCGTGGACGCTGGAGTTATATGAGCAGTTCTTC. Encoded protein: CASSLAWTLELYEQFF.

This chain connects TRBV14 to TRBJ2-7; TRBD1 is a possible D gene (6 bases). V gave up 3 bases and J gave up 2 bases, with 20 bases separating them. Germline CDR1 SGHDN, CDR2 FVKESK. The CDR3 covers 17 residues. CDR3 bases: TGTGCCAGCAGCCAGCCTACTTCAGGGGTTACTACCTACGAGCAGTACTTC. Protein product: CASSQPTSGVTTYEQYF.

This sequence joins TRBV2 and TRBJ1-4; 10 positions agree with TRBD1. Germline CDR1 reads SNHLY; CDR2 reads FYNNEI. The length of the CDR3 is 13 residues. After removal of 7 bases from V and 6 bases from J, the junction contained 2 bases not matched to a gene. The CDR3 nucleotides read TGTGCCAGCAAGGGACAGGGGCATGAAAAACTGTTTTTT. Protein product: CASKGQGHEKLFF.

This clonotype has only one observation. Sequence at one end of the junction differs from germline and may be a read error. The V and J genes are TRBV4-1 and TRBJ2-6, with D possibly being TRBD2 (6 bases). CDR3 length equals 15 residues. The germline V gene has CDR1 MGHRA and CDR2 YSYEKL. In DNA, the CDR3 is TGCGCCAGCAGCCGACTAGTCTCTGGGGCCAACGCCCTGACTTTC. This translates into CASSRLVSGANALTF.

This clonotype was recorded at least ten times. The rearrangement joins TRBV12-3 or TRBV12-4 to TRBJ2-5, with a possible D match to TRBD1 (6 bases). The CDR3 runs 14 residues. The V and J ends lost 6 bases and 2 bases respectively, with 13 bases between them. This chain's CDR3 is CASSPDRIQETQYF. The CDR3 DNA is TGTGCCAGCAGCCCAGACAGGATACAAGAGACCCAGTACTTC.

A note on this clonotype: Without the conserved terminal phenylalanine or tryptophan, this CDR3 likely stems from a read error. This chain links TRBV7-9 with TRBJ2-3, with a possible D match to TRBD2 (5 bases). V lost 1 base and J lost 2, with 16 bases in between. Germline CDR1 SEHNR, CDR2 FQNEAQ (reference sequence). This CDR3 comprises 17 residues. CDR3 coding DNA: TGTGCCAGCAGCTTAGATTCGGGGTTTTTCCTCACAGATACGCAGTATCTT. Protein product: CASSLDSGFFLTDTQYL.

The rearrangement links TRBV24-1 to TRBJ2-1; maybe TRBD1 (6 bases). Trimming removed 5 bases from V and 4 bases from J, with 14 bases in between. CDR3 size: 15 residues. Germline-derived CDR1 and CDR2 are KGHDR and SFDVKD. The CDR3 region has the DNA TGTGCCACCAGTGGGGGTGCGGACAGTTACAATGAGCAGTTCTTC. Its translation is CATSGGADSYNEQFF.

The sample holds a few counts of this clonotype. The rearrangement uses TRBV7-9 and TRBJ2-1; perhaps TRBD2 as D (5 bases). The CDR3 sequence is 12 residues long. Germline CDR1 and CDR2: SEHNR and FQNEAQ (reference sequence). The V and J ends lost 2 bases and 12 bases respectively, with 11 bases between them. CDR3 protein: CASSLSGTWQFF. In DNA, the CDR3 is TGTGCCAGCAGCTTAAGCGGCACCTGGCAGTTCTTC.

This clonotype was seen once. The rearrangement joins TRBV25-1 to TRBJ2-7, with 7 positions matching TRBD2. The CDR3 sequence is 13 residues long. In germline, CDR1 is MGHDK, CDR2 SYGVNS. The V gene end was trimmed by 6 bases and the J gene end by 3 bases; junction bases not matched to a gene: 5. This chain's CDR3 is CASREASGYEQYF. Written as DNA, the CDR3 is TGTGCCAGCAGGGAGGCTAGCGGCTACGAGCAGTACTTC.

The chain recombines TRBV28 with TRBJ2-7; D not resolved. This CDR3 spans 11 amino acids. The ends were cut back, 5 bases at V and 9 bases at J, with 11 bases in the middle. CDR1 and CDR2 (germline): MDHEN, SYDVKM. DNA of the CDR3: TGTGCCAGCAGTAATAGTTTGGGGCAGTACTTC. Protein: CASSNSLGQYF. Drawing the rest from reference TRBV28 and TRBJ2-7, the complete variable domain is DVKVTQSSRYLVKRTGEKVFLECVQDMDHENMFWYRQDPGLGLRLIYFSYDVKMKEKGDIPEGYSVSREKKERFSLILESASTNQTSMYLCASSNSLGQYFGPGTRLTVT.

This clonotype was seen ten or more times. This rearrangement joins TRBV29-1 to TRBJ1-4; a possible D gene is TRBD1 (6 bases). Trimming left V 5 bases short and J 7 bases short, with 17 bases between. This CDR3 is built from 14 residues. Germline lookup yields CDR1 SQVTM and CDR2 ANQGSEA. The CDR3 sequence is CSVRAGAPGEKLFF. CDR3 nucleotide sequence: TGCAGCGTTCGGGCAGGGGCGCCGGGTGAAAAACTGTTTTTT.

This clonotype was counted only a few times. The V gene is TRBV11-2, the J gene TRBJ2-5; 12 nucleotides match TRBD2. CDR3 length: 15 residues. CDR1 and CDR2 from the germline V gene are SGHAT and FQNNGV. The J segment lost 4 bases and the V segment lost 1 base, leaving 1 base of the junction unmatched. The CDR3 spells CASSLGTSGAETQYF. The CDR3 DNA reads as TGTGCCAGCAGCTTAGGGACTAGCGGGGCAGAGACCCAGTACTTC. Supplemented by reference TRBV11-2 and TRBJ2-5, the full variable domain reads EAGVAQSPRYKIIEKRQSVAFWCNPISGHATLYWYQQILGQGPKLLIQFQNNGVVDDSQLPKDRFSAERLKGVDSTLKIQPAKLEDSAVYLCASSLGTSGAETQYFGPGTRLLVL.

The chain couples TRBV6-5 to TRBJ2-4, with a tentative D call TRBD2 (6 bases). Trimming pared 0 bases from V and 3 bases from J, leaving 12 bases between. Germline-derived CDR1 and CDR2 are MNHEY and SVGAGI. CDR3 size: 16 residues. CDR3 nucleotides: TGTGCCAGCAGTTACTCTCTCGGGGGAATCAAAAACATTCAGTACTTC. Encoded protein: CASSYSLGGIKNIQYF.

V is TRBV5-6 and J is TRBJ2-3; possibly TRBD2 for D (6 bases). The CDR3 contains 14 residues. V lost 6 bases and J lost 4, with 15 bases in between. Germline CDR1 is SGHDT and CDR2 is YYEEEE. The CDR3 DNA follows: TGTGCCAGCACCCTCGGGGGAGTATCAGATACGCAGTATTTT. This codes for CASTLGGVSDTQYF.

The chain carries TRBV7-9 and TRBJ1-4; 7 bases fit TRBD1. This CDR3 is built from 15 residues. CDR1 and CDR2 (germline): SEHNR, FQNEAQ (reference sequence). V lost 4 bases to trimming and J lost 7 bases; unmatched junction nucleotides: 9. In nucleotides, the CDR3 is TGTGCCAGCAGCTCGCTTCTTCAGGGGGGTGAAAAACTGTTTTTT. Translating gives CASSSLLQGGEKLFF.

The CDR3 coding sequence is TGTGCCAGCAGGCCCCAAACAGGGTCGAATACTGAAGCTTTCTTT. Translated, it gives CASRPQTGSNTEAFF. V and J are TRBV28 and TRBJ1-1; TRBD1 is a possible D gene (6 bases). Germline V CDR1 and CDR2: MDHEN, SYDVKM. V lost 6 bases and J lost 5, with 19 bases in between. The CDR3 has 15 residues.

A note on this clonotype: One junction end does not reproduce the germline sequence, and a read error may be involved. This chain links TRBV5-1 with TRBJ2-7, with 10 bases fitting TRBD2. Germline loops: CDR1 SGHRS, CDR2 YFSETQ. This CDR3 is 14 amino acids long. CDR3 bases: TGCGCCTGCAGCCGACTAGCGGGCACCTACGAGCAGTACTTC. It encodes CACSRLAGTYEQYF.

This rearrangement joins TRBV12-5 to TRBJ2-5; 14 nucleotides align to TRBD2. The CDR3 loop spans 16 amino acids. In germline, CDR1 is LGHNT, CDR2 FRNRAP. V gave up 5 bases and J gave up 4 bases; unmatched junction bases: 6. The CDR3 protein is CASGLGLAGVSETQYF. The CDR3 DNA sequence: TGTGCTAGTGGTCTGGGACTAGCGGGAGTTTCAGAGACCCAGTACTTC.

The chain links TRBV10-3 to TRBJ2-1; D is undetermined. Trimming took 4 bases from V and 13 from J, leaving 17 bases between them. CDR1 is ENHRY and CDR2 is SYGVKD in the germline V gene. The CDR3 consists of 13 residues. CDR3 sequence reads: CAISAGIRETQFF. CDR3 coding DNA: TGTGCCATCAGTGCGGGCATAAGAGAGACCCAGTTCTTC.

The J gene is TRBJ2-3, the V gene TRBV4-2, with TRBD2 as a possible D gene (6 bases). Germline V gene lookup returns CDR1 LGHNA and CDR2 YNFKEQ. Trimming took 0 bases from V and 3 from J, leaving 13 bases between them. The CDR3 length is 16 residues. In nucleotides, the CDR3 is TGTGCCAGCAGCCAAGAAGGCGGGGCTGGGACAGATACGCAGTATTTT. This gives the protein CASSQEGGAGTDTQYF.